This T cell receptor beta chain was identified during a study of T-cell reconstitution after alpha-beta-depleted transplantation in children. General study points: Expanded clones from the graft, numbering several hundred, reportedly supplied alpha-beta T cells about two months after transplant. T-cell counts and diversity were attributed mostly to newly produced T cells one year after transplant. For some patients, TCRbeta diversity was high at day 60 because of recipient T cells and thymic progenitors that survived.

The TCRbeta library was prepared with unique molecular identifiers. TCRdb used MiXCR to reprocess the PCR reads, holding one entry per CDR3 protein. The top ten hold roughly 28% of the sample, which has over 45,000 distinct CDR3 sequences, around a tenth seen once. Looked up from germline, CDR1 is DFQATT and CDR2 is SNEGSKA (reference sequence). This CDR3 spans 15 amino acids. With 3 bases clipped from V and 8 bases from J, the junction kept 14 bases outside the gene matches. Concerning this clonotype itself: Its antigen is unidentified.

The V and J genes are TRBV20-1 and TRBJ1-2, with 8 bases aligning to TRBD1. The receptor's source is a male patient aged 2 to 10 who had a stem cell transplant for chronic granulomatous disease, so the T cells may come from the graft donor. The material was PBMCs, mostly from graft donor cells, obtained 60 days after TCRalphabeta/CD19-depleted stem cell transplant. In DNA form, the CDR3 reads TGCAGTGCTAGTTTACAGGGGGGACTACGGGAAGGCTACACCTTC. Protein: CSASLQGGLREGYTF.